Listed below are T cell receptor beta chains from one sample, sequenced in a study of cytomegalovirus exposure and HLA in healthy donors. Method: immunoSEQ multiplex PCR; TCRdb's copy keeps in-frame clones and lacks some. The table has 150,000 to 200,000 clones, 65% to 90% seen once. Sequenced sample: PBMCs. These receptors were collected from a woman between 45 and 60 years old in good health and CMV-seronegative. The CDR3 runs from the conserved cysteine through the conserved F or W. D genes are given only for firm matches. Not all rows give a size; the values are once, few, many and, for expanded clones, a class.

CDR3 DNA	CDR3 protein	CDR3 length	clone size	V gene	D gene	J gene
TGTGCCAGCAGTGCGACTAGCGGGAGCAAGACGACGCAGTATTTT	CASSATSGSKTTQYF	15	once	TRBV6-1	TRBD2	TRBJ2-3
TGCAGTGGCGAACAGGGTTGGACCCAGTACTTC	CSGEQGWTQYF	11	.	TRBV20-1	.	TRBJ2-5
TGTTCCAGCAGCTCCAGGGACCAAGAGACCCAGTACTTC	CSSSSRDQETQYF	13	once	TRBV7-9	.	TRBJ2-5
TGTGCCAGCAGTACAGGGGAAAATAGCAATCAGCCCCAGCATTTT	CASSTGENSNQPQHF	15	.	TRBV2	TRBD1	TRBJ1-5
TGTGCCAGCAGTTCCAGGGTCGCGGGAGATCCGGAGACCCAGTACTTC	CASSSRVAGDPETQYF	16	.	TRBV28	TRBD2	TRBJ2-5
TGTGCCAGCAGCTTAGGCACTAGCGATACGCAGTATTTT	CASSLGTSDTQYF	13	.	TRBV7-9	.	TRBJ2-3
TGTGCCAGCAGCTTGACGGGGGTTGGGGGTCAGCCCCAGCATTTT	CASSLTGVGGQPQHF	15	.	TRBV5-5	.	TRBJ1-5
TGTGCCAGCAGTGGCGACAGGTACACTGAAGCTTTCTTT	CASSGDRYTEAFF	13	.	TRBV6-5	.	TRBJ1-1
TGCGCCAGCAGCTTGGTCTTGGGAGGAGATACGCAGTATTTT	CASSLVLGGDTQYF	14	.	TRBV5-1	.	TRBJ2-3
TGCAGCGTCGGGGGACAGGGAGGAAAAGAAAAACTGTTTTTT	CSVGGQGGKEKLFF	14	.	TRBV29-1	TRBD1	TRBJ1-4
TGTGCCAGCAGCCCTAACGGGGGCAATCAGCCCCAGCATTTT	CASSPNGGNQPQHF	14	few	TRBV2	.	TRBJ1-5
TGTGCCAGCAGACGCTACAGGGACTACACCTTC	CASRRYRDYTF	11	.	TRBV28	.	TRBJ1-2